These T cell receptor beta chains were read from a single sample in a study of identical twins. TCRdb called the 5' RACE reads again in MiXCR, with one record for every CDR3 protein. The table lists about 810,000 distinct CDR3 sequences, roughly an eighth of them singletons, with around 1.5% in the top ten. These data were also reused for a study on yellow fever vaccine responses in identical twins.

Sequenced: PBMCs. The origin of the receptors is a woman aged 18-29 years in good health. CDR3s include the opening cysteine and the closing phenylalanine or tryptophan. D genes are given only for firm matches. Expanded clones are given a class, and other clones once, few, many or no size at all.

clone_size	d_call	v_call	j_call	cdr3_nt	cdr3_aa
many	-	TRBV5-1	TRBJ2-2	TGCGCCAGCAGCTTGGGGGCTCAGAACACCGGGGAGCTGTTTTTT	CASSLGAQNTGELFF
-	-	TRBV7-9	TRBJ2-3	TGTGCCAGCAGCCCTACTACCCGGGGAGTAAATACGCAGTATTTT	CASSPTTRGVNTQYF
-	TRBD2	TRBV3-1	TRBJ2-5	TGTGCCAGCAGCCCTACTAGCGGGGGGTCGGGGACCCAGTACTTC	CASSPTSGGSGTQYF
-	TRBD1	TRBV12-3/TRBV12-4	TRBJ2-2	TGTGCCAGCGGCTCCAGGGGGCCCACCGGGGAGCTGTTTTTT	CASGSRGPTGELFF
few	TRBD2	TRBV3-1	TRBJ2-5	TGTGCCAGCAGCCAAGGGGATGGGGGGGCCCAGTACTTC	CASSQGDGGAQYF
few	TRBD2	TRBV20-1	TRBJ2-3	TGCAGTGCTAGGAAAGGGACTAGCGGGGGCACAGATACGCAGTATTTT	CSARKGTSGGTDTQYF
many	-	TRBV24-1	TRBJ2-2	TGTGCCGTTCTAGCGGGACAGGAGAACACCGGGGAGCTGTTTTTT	CAVLAGQENTGELFF
few	-	TRBV6-5	TRBJ2-7	TGTGCCAGCAGTTACTCGATCGGGGAACCCTACGAGCAGTACTTC	CASSYSIGEPYEQYF
few	TRBD1	TRBV5-1	TRBJ2-3	TGCGCCAGCAGCTTGGCCATCGGGACAGGGGATTTGGCAGATACGCAGTATTTT	CASSLAIGTGDLADTQYF
-	-	TRBV5-1	TRBJ2-3	TGCGCCAGCAGCTTGGCTTCCTTTAGCACAGATACGCAGTATTTT	CASSLASFSTDTQYF
few	-	TRBV7-9	TRBJ2-5	TGTGCCAGCAGCTTATTGGTCAGTGTGGGTGAGACCCAGTACTTC	CASSLLVSVGETQYF
-	-	TRBV29-1	TRBJ1-2	TGCAGCGTTGAAGATCACGCAGGGATCTATGGCTACACCTTC	CSVEDHAGIYGYTF
-	TRBD2	TRBV18	TRBJ2-3	TGTGCCAGCTCTCGCCTCGAACTAGCGTGGCAGTATTTT	CASSRLELAWQYF
-	TRBD2	TRBV6-2/TRBV6-3	TRBJ2-7	TGTGCCAGCAGCCCCGCAACTAGCGCCTACGAGCAGTACTTC	CASSPATSAYEQYF
-	TRBD2	TRBV2	TRBJ2-1	TGTGCCAGCATCATCCCCGGGACTAGCGGGGGGCAGAGCTCCTACAATGAGCAGTTCTTC	CASIIPGTSGGQSSYNEQFF
few	-	TRBV5-1	TRBJ2-4	TGCGCCAGCAGCTTGGCCAGAGGCAGAAACACACCCCAGTACTTC	CASSLARGRNTPQYF
few	-	TRBV25-1	TRBJ1-5	TGTGCCAGCAGTGACAGGGGAGGTGGACAGCCCCAGCATTTT	CASSDRGGGQPQHF
few	TRBD2	TRBV29-1	TRBJ2-5	TGCAGCCCGGTTCTAGCGGGAGATGAGACCCAGTACTTC	CSPVLAGDETQYF
-	-	TRBV10-3	TRBJ1-1	TGTGCCATCAGTGAGATGGGACAAGAAAAAGCTTTCTTT	CAISEMGQEKAFF
many	-	TRBV29-1	TRBJ2-1	TGCAGCGTCCCCCCACGCGGGGGCGGTGGCAATGAGCAGTTCTTC	CSVPPRGGGGNEQFF
-	TRBD1	TRBV20-1	TRBJ2-2	TGCAGTGCTAGAGATAGGCAGGGGGCTTACACCGGGGAGCTGTTTTTT	CSARDRQGAYTGELFF
few	TRBD2	TRBV5-1	TRBJ2-3	TGCGCCAGCAGCCGCGGGGGGCCAGCTAGCACAGATACGCAGTATTTT	CASSRGGPASTDTQYF
few	-	TRBV10-3	TRBJ1-3	TGTGCCATCAGTGAGAGGGAATCAGGGAGCTCTGGAAACACCATATATTTT	CAISERESGSSGNTIYF
-	-	TRBV14	TRBJ2-5	TGTGCCAGCAGCCGCCGAGAGGAGACCCAGTACTTC	CASSRREETQYF
-	-	TRBV2	TRBJ2-3	TGTGCCAGCAGTGAAGCGGGGCCCTCCCTTGGCTTAGATACGCAGTATTTT	CASSEAGPSLGLDTQYF